The clone carrying this T cell receptor (beta chain) was observed at least ten times. Antigen specificity is unknown. This specimen comes from a study of T cells in Graves' hyperthyroidism and ophthalmopathy. It was RNA transcripts that yielded the amplified TCR beta CDR3 regions. HTBI primers were employed in a first-round RT-PCR of the TCR CDR3. TCRdb redid the calling of the multiplex PCR reads with MiXCR, one entry per CDR3 protein. The repertoire holds hundreds of thousands of distinct CDR3 sequences, with 14% as singletons. Study-level findings and limits: Using 13 V-J features, a model discriminated ophthalmopathy from stable hyperthyroidism. Most thyroid clonotypes that were expanded above 0.001 also turned up in blood.

Unmatched junction bases numbered 12, after V lost 6 bases and J lost 8 bases. This CDR3 has 15 amino acids. The diagnoses drew upon clinical symptoms, serum thyroxine and TRAb, thyroid ultrasound and orbital computed tomography. PBMCs came from 8.5 to 10 ml fresh peripheral blood. This clonotype originated in a woman between 18 and 29 years old with Graves' hyperthyroidism. The sample taken for sequencing was blood. The chain is built from TRBV12-3 or TRBV12-4 and TRBJ1-5, with TRBD1 matching 8 bases. CDR3 in amino acids: CASRKDRALSEPQHF. DNA of the CDR3: TGTGCCAGCAGAAAGGACAGGGCCCTGAGTGAGCCCCAGCATTTT.